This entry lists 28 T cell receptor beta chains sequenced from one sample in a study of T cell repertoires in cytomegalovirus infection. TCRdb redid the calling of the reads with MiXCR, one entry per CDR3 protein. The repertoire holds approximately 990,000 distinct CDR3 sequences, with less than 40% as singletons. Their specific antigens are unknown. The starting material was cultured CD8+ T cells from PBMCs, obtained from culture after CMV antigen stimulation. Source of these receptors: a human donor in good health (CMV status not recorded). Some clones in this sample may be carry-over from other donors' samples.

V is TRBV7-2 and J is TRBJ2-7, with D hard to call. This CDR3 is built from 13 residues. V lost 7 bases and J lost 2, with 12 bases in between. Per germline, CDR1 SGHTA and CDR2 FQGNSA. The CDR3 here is CASMGSSAYEQYF. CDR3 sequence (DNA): TGTGCCAGCATGGGTTCAAGCGCCTACGAGCAGTACTTC. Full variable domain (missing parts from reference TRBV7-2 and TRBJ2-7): GAGVSQSPSNKVTEKGKDVELRCDPISGHTALYWYRQSLGQGLEFLIYFQGNSAPDKSGLPSDRFSAERTGGSVSTLTIQRTQQEDSAVYLCASMGSSAYEQYFGPGTRLTVT.

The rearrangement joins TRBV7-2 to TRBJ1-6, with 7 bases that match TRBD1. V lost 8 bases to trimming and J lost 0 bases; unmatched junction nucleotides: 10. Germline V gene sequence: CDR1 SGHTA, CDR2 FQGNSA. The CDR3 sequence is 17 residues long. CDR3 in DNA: TGTACCAGCGTCAGGGGGGTTTCGAGCTCCTATAATTCACCCCTCCACTTT. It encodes CTSVRGVSSSYNSPLHF.

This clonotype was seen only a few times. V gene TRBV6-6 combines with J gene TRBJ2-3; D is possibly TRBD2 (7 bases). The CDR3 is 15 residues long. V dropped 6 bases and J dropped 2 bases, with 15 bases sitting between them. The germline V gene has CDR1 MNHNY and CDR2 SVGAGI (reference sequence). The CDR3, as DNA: TGTGCCAGCAGCCCCTGGCGGGGGCCCACAGATACGCAGTATTTT. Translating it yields CASSPWRGPTDTQYF.

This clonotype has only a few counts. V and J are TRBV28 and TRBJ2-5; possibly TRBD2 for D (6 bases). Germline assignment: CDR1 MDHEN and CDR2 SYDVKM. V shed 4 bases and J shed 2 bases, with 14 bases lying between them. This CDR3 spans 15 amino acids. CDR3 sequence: CASSYTLAGQETQYF. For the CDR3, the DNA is TGTGCCAGCAGTTATACCCTGGCGGGGCAAGAGACCCAGTACTTC.

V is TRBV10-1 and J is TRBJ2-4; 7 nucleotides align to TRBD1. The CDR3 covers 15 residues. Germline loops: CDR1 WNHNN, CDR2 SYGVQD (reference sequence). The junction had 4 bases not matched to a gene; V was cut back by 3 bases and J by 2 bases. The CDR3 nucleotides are TGCGCCAGCAGTGAAAACAGGGGAACCAAAAACATTCAGTACTTC. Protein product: CASSENRGTKNIQYF.

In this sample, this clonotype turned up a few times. The CDR3 is CASSLSFNEQFF. The CDR3 nucleotides are TGTGCCAGCAGCTTGTCATTCAATGAGCAGTTCTTC. The V and J genes are TRBV7-9 and TRBJ2-1; D is unclear. Germline assignment: CDR1 SEHNR and CDR2 FQNEAQ (reference sequence). The V gene lost 3 bases and the J gene lost 6 bases, with 6 bases spanning the gap. This CDR3 spans 12 amino acids.

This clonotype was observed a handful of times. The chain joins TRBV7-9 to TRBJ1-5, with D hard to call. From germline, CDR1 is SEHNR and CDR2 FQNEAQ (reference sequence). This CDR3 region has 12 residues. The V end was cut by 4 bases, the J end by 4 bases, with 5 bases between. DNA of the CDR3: TGTGCCAGCAGCTGGTCGAATCAGCCCCAGCATTTT. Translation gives CASSWSNQPQHF.

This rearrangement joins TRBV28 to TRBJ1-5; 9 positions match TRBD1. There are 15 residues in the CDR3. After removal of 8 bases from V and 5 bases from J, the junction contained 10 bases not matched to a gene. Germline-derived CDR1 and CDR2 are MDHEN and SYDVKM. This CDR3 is CASLTGGKGDQPQHF. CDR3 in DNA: TGTGCCAGCCTTACAGGGGGCAAAGGAGATCAGCCCCAGCATTTT.

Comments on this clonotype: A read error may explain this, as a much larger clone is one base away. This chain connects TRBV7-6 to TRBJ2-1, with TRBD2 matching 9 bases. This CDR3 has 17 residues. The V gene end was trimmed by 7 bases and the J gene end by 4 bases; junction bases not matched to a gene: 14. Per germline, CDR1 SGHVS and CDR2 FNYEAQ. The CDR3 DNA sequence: TGTGCCAGCACCCCCGAACCTCAAGCGGGGGGTTACAATGAGCAGTTCTTC. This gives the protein CASTPEPQAGGYNEQFF.

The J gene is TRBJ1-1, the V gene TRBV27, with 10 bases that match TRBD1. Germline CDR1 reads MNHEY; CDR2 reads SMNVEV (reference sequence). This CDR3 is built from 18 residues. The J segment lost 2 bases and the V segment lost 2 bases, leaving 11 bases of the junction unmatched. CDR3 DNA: TGTGCCAGCAGTTTACGAGCCCCCGGGACAGGGGATAACACTGAAGCTTTCTTT. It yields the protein CASSLRAPGTGDNTEAFF.

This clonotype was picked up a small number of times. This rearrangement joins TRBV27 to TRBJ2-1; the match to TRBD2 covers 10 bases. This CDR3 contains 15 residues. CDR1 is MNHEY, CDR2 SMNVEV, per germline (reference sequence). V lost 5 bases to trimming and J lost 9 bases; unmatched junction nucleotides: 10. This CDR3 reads CASSLQRGGLGEQFF. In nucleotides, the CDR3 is TGTGCCAGCAGTCTCCAGCGGGGGGGCCTCGGTGAGCAGTTCTTC.

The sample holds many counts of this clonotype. The CDR3 loop reads CASSPLVDGQETQYF. The CDR3 region has the DNA TGTGCCAGCAGCCCCCTAGTGGATGGCCAAGAGACCCAGTACTTC. The chain is built from TRBV7-2 and TRBJ2-5; D gene ambiguous. V lost 5 bases and J 1 base, leaving 14 bases between the germline ends. Germline values: CDR1 SGHTA, CDR2 FQGNSA. The CDR3 totals 15 residues.

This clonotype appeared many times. CDR3 bases: TGTGCCAGCAGTGAAAGGGGCAGTTACTACAATGAGCAGTTCTTC. It translates to CASSERGSYYNEQFF. V and J are TRBV6-1 and TRBJ2-1; TRBD1 might be the D (5 bases). V dropped 2 bases and J dropped 3 bases, with 11 bases sitting between them. Germline V gives CDR1 MNHNS, CDR2 SASEGT. This CDR3 has 15 residues.

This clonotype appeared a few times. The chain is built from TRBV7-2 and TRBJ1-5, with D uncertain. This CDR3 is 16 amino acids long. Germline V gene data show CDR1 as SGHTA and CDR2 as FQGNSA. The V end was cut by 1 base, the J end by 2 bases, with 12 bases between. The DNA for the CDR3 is TGTGCCAGCAGCTTAGTCAGCAGAGGGCGCAATCAGCCCCAGCATTTT. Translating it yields CASSLVSRGRNQPQHF.

The DNA for the CDR3 is TGCAGCATCGGAAGTAGGAGGTATGGCTACACCTTC. Protein sequence: CSIGSRRYGYTF. V and J are TRBV29-1 and TRBJ1-2; the D is unclear. V was trimmed by 8 bases and J by 5 bases, leaving 15 bases between them. The CDR3 covers 12 residues. The germline V gene encodes CDR1 SQVTM and CDR2 ANQGSEA. The variable domain in full, with the rest retrieved from reference TRBV29-1 and TRBJ1-2, is SAVISQKPSRDICQRGTSLTIQCQVDSQVTMMFWYRQQPGQSLTLIATANQGSEATYESGFVIDKFPISRPNLTFSTLTVSNMSPEDSSIYLCSIGSRRYGYTFGSGTRLTVV.

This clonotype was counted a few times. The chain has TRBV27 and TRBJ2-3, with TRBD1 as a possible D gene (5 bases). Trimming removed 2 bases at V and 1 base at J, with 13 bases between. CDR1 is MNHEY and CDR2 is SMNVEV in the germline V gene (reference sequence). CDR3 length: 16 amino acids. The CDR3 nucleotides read TGTGCCAGCAGTTTAATCAGGGCCGAGCGCACAGATACGCAGTATTTT. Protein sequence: CASSLIRAERTDTQYF.

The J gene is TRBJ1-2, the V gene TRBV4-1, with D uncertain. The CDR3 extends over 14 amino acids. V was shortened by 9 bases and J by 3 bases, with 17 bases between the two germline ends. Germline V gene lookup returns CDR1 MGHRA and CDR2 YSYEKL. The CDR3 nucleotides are TGCGCCAGTAGACCGGATCTAAGGGACTATGGCTACACCTTC. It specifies CASRPDLRDYGYTF.

CDR3 nucleotide sequence: TGTGCCAGCAGTCCCGGGTCGGGCATTCAGTACTTC. Protein sequence: CASSPGSGIQYF. The chain uses TRBV6-1 and TRBJ2-4; unclear D gene. The CDR3 runs to 12 residues. CDR1 and CDR2 (germline): MNHNS, SASEGT. The V end was cut by 5 bases, the J end by 9 bases, with 11 bases between.

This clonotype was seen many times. CDR3 sequence: CASSFVIDLATNEKLFF. The CDR3 nucleotides read TGTGCCAGCAGTTTTGTCATCGACCTTGCAACTAATGAAAAACTGTTTTTT. V is TRBV12-3 or TRBV12-4 and J is TRBJ1-4, with D uncertain. V dropped 3 bases and J dropped 0 bases, with 14 bases sitting between them. The CDR3 runs to 17 residues.

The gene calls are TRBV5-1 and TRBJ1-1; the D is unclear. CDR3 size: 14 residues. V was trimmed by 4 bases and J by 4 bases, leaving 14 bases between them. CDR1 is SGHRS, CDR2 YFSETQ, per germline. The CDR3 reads CASSPVWMFTEAFF. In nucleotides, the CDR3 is TGCGCCAGCAGCCCGGTTTGGATGTTCACTGAAGCTTTCTTT.

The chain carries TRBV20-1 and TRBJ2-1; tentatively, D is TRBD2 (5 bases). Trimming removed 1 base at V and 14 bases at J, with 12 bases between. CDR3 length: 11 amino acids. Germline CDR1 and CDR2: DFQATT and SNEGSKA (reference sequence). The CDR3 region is CSARAPFGEFF. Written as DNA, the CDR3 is TGCAGTGCTAGAGCCCCGTTCGGGGAGTTCTTC.

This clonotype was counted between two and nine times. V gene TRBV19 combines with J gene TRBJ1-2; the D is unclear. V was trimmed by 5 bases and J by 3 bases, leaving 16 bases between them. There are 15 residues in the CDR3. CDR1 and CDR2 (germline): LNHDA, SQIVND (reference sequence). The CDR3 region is CASSGAFGIYYGYTF. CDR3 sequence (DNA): TGTGCCAGTAGTGGCGCCTTCGGGATCTACTATGGCTACACCTTC.

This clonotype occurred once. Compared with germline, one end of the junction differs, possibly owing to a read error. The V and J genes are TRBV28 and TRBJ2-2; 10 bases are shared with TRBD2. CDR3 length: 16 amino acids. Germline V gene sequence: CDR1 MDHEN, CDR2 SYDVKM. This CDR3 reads CANSLVAGGGTGELFF. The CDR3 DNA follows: TGTGCCAACAGTTTGGTAGCGGGGGGCGGAACCGGGGAGCTGTTTTTT.

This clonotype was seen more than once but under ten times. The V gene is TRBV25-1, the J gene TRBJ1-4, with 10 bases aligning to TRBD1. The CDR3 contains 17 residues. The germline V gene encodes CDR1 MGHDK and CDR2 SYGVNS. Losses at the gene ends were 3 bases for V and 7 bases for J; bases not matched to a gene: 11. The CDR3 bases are TGTGCCAGCAGTGACCTAGGGACAGGGGACCGCGGTGAAAAACTGTTTTTT. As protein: CASSDLGTGDRGEKLFF.

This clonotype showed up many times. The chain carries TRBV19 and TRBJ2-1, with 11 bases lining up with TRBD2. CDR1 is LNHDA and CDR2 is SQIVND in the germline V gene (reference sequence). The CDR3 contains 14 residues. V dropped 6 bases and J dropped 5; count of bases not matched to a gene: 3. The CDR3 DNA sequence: TGTGCCAGTAGCACTAGCGGGGGCAACAATGAGCAGTTCTTC. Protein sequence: CASSTSGGNNEQFF.

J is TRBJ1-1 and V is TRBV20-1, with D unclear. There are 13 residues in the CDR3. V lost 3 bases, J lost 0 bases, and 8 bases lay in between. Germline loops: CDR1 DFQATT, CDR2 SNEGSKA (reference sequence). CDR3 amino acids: CSARGFMNTEAFF. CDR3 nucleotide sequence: TGCAGTGCTAGGGGGTTCATGAACACTGAAGCTTTCTTT.

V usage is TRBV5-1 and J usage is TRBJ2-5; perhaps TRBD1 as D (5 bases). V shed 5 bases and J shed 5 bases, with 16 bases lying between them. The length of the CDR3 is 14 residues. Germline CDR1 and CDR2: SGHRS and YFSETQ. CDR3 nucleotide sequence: TGCGCCAGCAGTGGACACATCGGAAGGGAGACCCAGTACTTC. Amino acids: CASSGHIGRETQYF.

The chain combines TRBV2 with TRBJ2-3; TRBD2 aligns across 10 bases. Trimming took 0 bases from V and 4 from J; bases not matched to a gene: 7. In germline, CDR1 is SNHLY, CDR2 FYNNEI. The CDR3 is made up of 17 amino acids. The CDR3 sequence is CASSEAARAGGPDTQYF. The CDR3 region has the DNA TGTGCCAGCAGTGAAGCTGCCCGAGCGGGGGGGCCAGATACGCAGTATTTT.